This entry concerns a single T cell receptor beta chain. The CDR3 length is 16 residues. Germline CDR1 SGHDN, CDR2 FVKESK. The V end was cut by 4 bases, the J end by 3 bases, with 17 bases between. Generated by immunoSEQ multiplex PCR, the TCRdb table keeps only in-frame clones and is missing some. The profile shows more than 60,000 clones, about 87% of them singletons. The data stem from a study of OX40 agonist ivuxolimab in advanced cancers. Systemic immunosuppression or autoimmune disease history was grounds to exclude patients. The input for sequencing was CD4+ or CD8+ T cells sorted from blood, taken in a trial of the OX40 agonist ivuxolimab. The TCR originated in an adult with an advanced solid tumor such as melanoma, head and neck, liver or kidney cancer. The chain employs TRBV14 and TRBJ2-3; D remains unclear. The CDR3 DNA reads TGTGCCAGCAGCCTGACTGGCACTCGAATAACAGATACGCAGTATTTT. It translates to CASSLTGTRITDTQYF.